The T cell receptor beta chain under discussion was sequenced for a study of human T cells and chemical hapten exposure. About the research overall: Investigators sensitized 2 cm by 2 cm of upper inner arm skin with 2% DPC. Weekly administration of diphenylcyclopropenone to the scalp of patients continued throughout the roughly 22-week study. General study points: DPC sensitization produced no change in TCRs with frequency above 1 in 1000.

This clonotype was counted at least ten times. What it binds is not known. Indicated time point: patch test 1, 2 weeks after DPC sensitization. Sample treatment: therapeutic diphenylcyclopropenone sensitization with weekly scalp DPC. Blood, whole and unfractionated, served as the source for total RNA extraction. Ahead of each patch test application, blood was drawn. TCRdb independently ran MiXCR on the RACE reads; one entry per CDR3 protein. The sample has tens of thousands of distinct CDR3 sequences, about 11% seen once. The CDR3 extends over 16 amino acids. The V gene's germline CDR1 is WSHSY and CDR2 SAAADI. Trimming took 3 bases from V and 2 from J, leaving 14 bases between them.

The receptor was derived from a woman between 40 and 55 years old with alopecia areata. Some clones in this sample may be carry-over from other donors' samples. The sequences come from whole blood, collected in connection with sensitization to the hapten diphenylcyclopropenone (DPC). The chain uses TRBV10-2 and TRBJ2-1, with D hard to call. CDR3 region: CASSESRFGAYNEQFF. CDR3 bases: TGCGCCAGCAGTGAATCGCGCTTTGGGGCCTACAATGAGCAGTTCTTC.